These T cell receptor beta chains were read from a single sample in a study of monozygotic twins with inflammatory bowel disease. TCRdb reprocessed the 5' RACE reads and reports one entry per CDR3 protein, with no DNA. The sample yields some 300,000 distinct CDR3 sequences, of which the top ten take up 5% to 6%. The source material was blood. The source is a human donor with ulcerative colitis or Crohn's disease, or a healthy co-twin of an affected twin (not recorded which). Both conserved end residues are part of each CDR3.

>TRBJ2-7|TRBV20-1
CSARKQVSYEQYF
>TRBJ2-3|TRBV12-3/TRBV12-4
CASSPENLVKDTQYF
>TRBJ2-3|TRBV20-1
CSARSTGTDTQYF
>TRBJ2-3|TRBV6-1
CASRTSGGGGTDTQYF
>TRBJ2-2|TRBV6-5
CASSYSGRAGELFF
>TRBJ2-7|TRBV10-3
CAISEMVSAYEQYF
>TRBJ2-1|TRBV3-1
CASSDHGNNNEQFF
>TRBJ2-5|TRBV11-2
CASSTRTSGVGFRETQYF
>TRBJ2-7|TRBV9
CASCVDGGVSYEQYF
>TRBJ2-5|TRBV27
CASRSDGGGNQETQYF
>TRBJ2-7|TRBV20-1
CSASKPGTGISYEQYF
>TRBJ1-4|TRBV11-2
CASSLVSATNEKLFF
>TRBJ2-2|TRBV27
CASRVAVYTGELFF
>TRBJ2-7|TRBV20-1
CSTRLAGIWYEQYF
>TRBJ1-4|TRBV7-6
CASSDRDGGLSTNEKLFF
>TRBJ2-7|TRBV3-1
CASSHAIRTYEQYF
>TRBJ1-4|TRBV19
CASRRTTSNEKLFF
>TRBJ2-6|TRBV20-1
CSARSGVSGANVLTF
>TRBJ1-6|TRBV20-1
CSAIQGYYNSPLHF
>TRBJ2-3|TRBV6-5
CASSSGFSGTDTQYF
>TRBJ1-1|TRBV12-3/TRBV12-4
CASTQGGGQTEAFF
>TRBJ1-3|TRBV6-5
CASSYSPIMRAGNTIYF
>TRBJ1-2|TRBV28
CATTGLTHYGYTF
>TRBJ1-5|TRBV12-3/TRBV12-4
CASSLAWGQPQHF
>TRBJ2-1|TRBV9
CASSEAGYNEQFF
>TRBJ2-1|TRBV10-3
CAISGASSSSYNEQFF
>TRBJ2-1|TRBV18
CASSPQLGGNEQFF
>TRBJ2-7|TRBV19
CASSIDPPGEHEQYF
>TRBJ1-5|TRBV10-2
CALSVGSGQPQHF
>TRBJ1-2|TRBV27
CASRMTGVGGYTF
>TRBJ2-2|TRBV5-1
CASSLKSVDTGELFF
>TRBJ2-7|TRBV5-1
CASSLDDGLNSYEQYF
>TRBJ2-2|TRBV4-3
CASSQDFGGVGELFF
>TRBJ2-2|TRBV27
CASSFRTGGGTGELFF
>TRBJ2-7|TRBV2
CASTGERYEQYF
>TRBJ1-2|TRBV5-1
CASSLMEHPTGYTF
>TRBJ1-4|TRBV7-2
CASSLAVSEKLFF
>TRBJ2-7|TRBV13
CASGGSSYEQYF
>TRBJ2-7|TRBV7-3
CASSFASLSRDSYEQYF
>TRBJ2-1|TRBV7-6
CASSLAMRGHNEQFF
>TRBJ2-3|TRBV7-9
CASSRGRGATDTQYF
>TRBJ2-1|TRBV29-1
CSLGGSLGEQFF
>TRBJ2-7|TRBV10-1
CASSESWGKGDEQYF